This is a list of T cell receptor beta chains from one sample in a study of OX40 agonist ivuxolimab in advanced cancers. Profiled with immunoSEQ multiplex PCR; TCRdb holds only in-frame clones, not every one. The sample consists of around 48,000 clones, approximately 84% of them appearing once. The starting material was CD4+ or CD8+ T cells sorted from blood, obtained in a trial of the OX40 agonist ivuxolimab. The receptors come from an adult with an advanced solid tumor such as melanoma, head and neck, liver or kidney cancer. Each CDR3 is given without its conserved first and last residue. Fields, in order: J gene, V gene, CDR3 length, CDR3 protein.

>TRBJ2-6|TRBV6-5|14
ASSYGGNSGANVLT
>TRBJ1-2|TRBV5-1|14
ASSSPGTTRSYGYT
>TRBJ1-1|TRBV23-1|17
ASSHLGDRGLGVNTEAF
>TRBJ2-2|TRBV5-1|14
ASSSGHNLLTGELF
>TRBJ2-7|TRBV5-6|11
ASSWGRTYEQY
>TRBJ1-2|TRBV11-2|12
ASSLDRENYGYT
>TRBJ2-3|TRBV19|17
ASSTGLAGDFSGTDTQY
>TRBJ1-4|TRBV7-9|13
ASTLDLRTNEKLF
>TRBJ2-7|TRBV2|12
ASSVYRPSYEQY
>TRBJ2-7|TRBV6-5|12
ASSERPEIYEQY
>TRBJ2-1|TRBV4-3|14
ASSQAGNSRYNEQF
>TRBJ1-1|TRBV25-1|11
ASSELRNTEAF
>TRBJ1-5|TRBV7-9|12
ASSLEGGGQPQH
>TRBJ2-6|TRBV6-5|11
ASSPPGANVLT
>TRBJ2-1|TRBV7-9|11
ASSMTGGNEQF
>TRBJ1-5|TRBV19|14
ASSRDRGGGNQPQH
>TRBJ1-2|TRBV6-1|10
ASSEARDRGT
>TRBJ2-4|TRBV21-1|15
ASSNLEHGWSKNIQY
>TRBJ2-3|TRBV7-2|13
ASSFYGAGENTQY
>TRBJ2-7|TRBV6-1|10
ASSDWIYEQY
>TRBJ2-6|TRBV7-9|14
ASSLGRVTGANVLT
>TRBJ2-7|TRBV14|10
ASSQTPREQY
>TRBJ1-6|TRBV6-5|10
ASARNNSPLH
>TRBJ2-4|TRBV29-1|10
SVELAKNIQY
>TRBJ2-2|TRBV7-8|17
ASSLEGGDRSSNTGELF
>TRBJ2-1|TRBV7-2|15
ASRLISGRGGYNEQF
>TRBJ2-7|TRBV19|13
ASRTRGQGANEQY
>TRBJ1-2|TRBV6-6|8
ASSSYGYT
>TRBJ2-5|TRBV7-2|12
ASSSGTRGETQY
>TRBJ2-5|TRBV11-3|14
ASSLRTSGSTETQY
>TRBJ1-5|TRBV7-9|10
ASSLGIQPQH
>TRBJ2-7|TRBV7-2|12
ASSYRTSGYEQY
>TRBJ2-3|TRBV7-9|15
ASSTGLAGVSTDTQY
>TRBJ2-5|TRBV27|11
ASSGQIQETQY
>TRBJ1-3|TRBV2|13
ASNLDQSSGNTIY
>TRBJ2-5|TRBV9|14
ASSVGNGRFQETQY
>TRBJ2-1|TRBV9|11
ASSIRTDNEQF
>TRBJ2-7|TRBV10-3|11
AISDEVLYEQY
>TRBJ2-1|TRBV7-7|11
ASSSDASSEQF
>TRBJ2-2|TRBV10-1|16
ASSDGLAGGLGPGELF
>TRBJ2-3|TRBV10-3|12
AISGSAGVDTQY
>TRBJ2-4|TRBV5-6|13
ASSLGPVAKNIQY
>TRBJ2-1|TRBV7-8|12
ASSSQSGGVEQF
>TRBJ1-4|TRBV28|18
ASSPLLWGGLSSRNEKLF
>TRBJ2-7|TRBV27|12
ASSPSRGPYEQY
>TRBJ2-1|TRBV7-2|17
ASSSPETSGSSSYNEQF
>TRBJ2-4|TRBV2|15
ASSEPLGLAGEGIQY
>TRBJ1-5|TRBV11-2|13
ASSLTGSTFQPQH
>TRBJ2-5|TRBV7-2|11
ASTASPRETQY
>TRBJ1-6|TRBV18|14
ASSLQGSKWNSPLH
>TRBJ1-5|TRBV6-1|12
ASSLVPDNQPQH
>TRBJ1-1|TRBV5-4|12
ASSLGGRNTEAF
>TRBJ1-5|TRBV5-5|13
ASSWIWGGNQPQH
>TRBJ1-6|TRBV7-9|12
ASSGDSYNSPLH
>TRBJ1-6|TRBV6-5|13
ASSYGTDRFSPLH
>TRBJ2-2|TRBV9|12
ASSNQGEPGELF
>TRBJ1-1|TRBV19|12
ASSIMGLNTEAF